One sample yielded the 5 T cell receptor beta chains listed below, sequenced in a study of blood T cell repertoires in COVID-19. Produced via immunoSEQ multiplex PCR; TCRdb's table is partial and in-frame only. Of nearly 50,000 clones detected, approximately 81% appear once; the ten largest clones hold approximately 5.6%. Sequencing was performed on peripheral blood. Receptors originate from a woman in her sixties or seventies with acute or convalescent COVID-19.

V usage is TRBV7-3 and J usage is TRBJ2-5; TRBD2 is a possible D gene (6 bases). The CDR3 has 14 amino acids. Per the germline V gene, CDR1 is SGHTA and CDR2 is FQGTGA. Trimming stripped 5 bases from V and 5 bases from J, with 15 bases between. CDR3 loop: CASSPGTDYETQYF. CDR3 nucleotide sequence: TGTGCCAGCAGCCCGGGGACTGATTACGAGACCCAGTACTTC.

Only one count was recorded for this clone. The chain links TRBV19 to TRBJ1-1; D remains unclear. Looked up from germline, CDR1 is LNHDA and CDR2 is SQIVND (reference sequence). The V and J ends lost 6 bases and 0 bases respectively, with 8 bases between them. The CDR3 spans 13 residues. In DNA form, the CDR3 reads TGTGCCAGTAGCGAGGGAGTGAACACTGAAGCTTTCTTT. It yields the protein CASSEGVNTEAFF.

The chain couples TRBV10-3 to TRBJ2-7; possible D gene TRBD2, 6 bases. The CDR3 is made up of 14 amino acids. Germline V gene sequence: CDR1 ENHRY, CDR2 SYGVKD. Trimming removed 9 bases at V and 2 bases at J, with 17 bases between. DNA of the CDR3: TGTGCCATTGGTGGCCGGGACTCGACCTACGAGCAGTACTTC. This translates into CAIGGRDSTYEQYF.

This chain links TRBV10-3 with TRBJ2-2, with 8 bases aligning to TRBD1. V lost 2 bases, J lost 1 base, and 3 bases stayed unmatched. The germline CDR1 and CDR2 sequences are ENHRY and SYGVKD. This CDR3 is built from 16 residues. DNA of the CDR3: TGTGCCATCAGTGAGCCCGGGACAGGGAACACCGGGGAGCTGTTTTTT. Its translation: CAISEPGTGNTGELFF.

In regard to this clone: The same CDR3 arises from other DNA sequences in this sample as well. The V and J genes are TRBV9 and TRBJ2-7, with 8 bases identical to TRBD2. From germline, CDR1 is SGDLS and CDR2 YYNGEE. V trimming: 1 base; J trimming: 4 bases; junction bases outside the gene matches: 4. The CDR3 consists of 14 residues. This chain's CDR3 is CASSVSGRTYEQYF. DNA for the CDR3: TGTGCCAGCAGCGTAAGCGGGAGAACATACGAGCAGTACTTC. Variable domain in full (rest from reference TRBV9 and TRBJ2-7): DSGVTQTPKHLITATGQRVTLRCSPRSGDLSVYWYQQSLDQGLQFLIQYYNGEERAKGNILERFSAQQFPDLHSELNLSSLELGDSALYFCASSVSGRTYEQYFGPGTRLTVT.